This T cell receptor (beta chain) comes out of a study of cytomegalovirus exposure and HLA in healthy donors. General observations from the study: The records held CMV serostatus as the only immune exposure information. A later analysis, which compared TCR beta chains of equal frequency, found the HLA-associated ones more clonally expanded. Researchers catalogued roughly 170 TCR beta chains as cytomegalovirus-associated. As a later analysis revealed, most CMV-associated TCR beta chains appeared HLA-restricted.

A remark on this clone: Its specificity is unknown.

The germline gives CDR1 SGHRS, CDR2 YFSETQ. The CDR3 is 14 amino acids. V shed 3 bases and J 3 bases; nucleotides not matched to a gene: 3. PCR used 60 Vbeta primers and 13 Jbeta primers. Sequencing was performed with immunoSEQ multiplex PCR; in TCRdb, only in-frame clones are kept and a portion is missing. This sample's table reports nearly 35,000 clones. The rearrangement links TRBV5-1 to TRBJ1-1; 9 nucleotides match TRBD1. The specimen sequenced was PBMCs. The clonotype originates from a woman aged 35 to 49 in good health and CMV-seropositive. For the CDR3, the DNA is TGCGCCAGCAGCTGGGGACAGGGTGACACTGAAGCTTTCTTT. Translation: CASSWGQGDTEAFF.